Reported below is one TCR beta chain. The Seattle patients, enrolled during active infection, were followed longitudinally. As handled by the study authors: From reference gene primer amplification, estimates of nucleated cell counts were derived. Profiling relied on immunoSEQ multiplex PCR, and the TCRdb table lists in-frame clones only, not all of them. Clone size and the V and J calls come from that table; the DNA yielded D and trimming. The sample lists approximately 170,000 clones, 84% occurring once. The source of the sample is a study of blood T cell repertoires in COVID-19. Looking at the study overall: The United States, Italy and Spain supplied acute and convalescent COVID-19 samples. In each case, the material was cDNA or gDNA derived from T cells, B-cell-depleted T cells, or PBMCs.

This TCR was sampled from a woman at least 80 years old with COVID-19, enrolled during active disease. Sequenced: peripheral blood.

As DNA, the CDR3 is TGTGCCAGCAGTGGGACTAGGACAAACAATGAGCAGTTCTTC. It is translated as CASSGTRTNNEQFF. The rearrangement joins TRBV2 to TRBJ2-1, with 7 bases identical to TRBD2. Per the germline V gene, CDR1 is SNHLY and CDR2 is FYNNEI. This CDR3 spans 14 amino acids. Trimming at V came to 4 bases and at J to 5 bases, leaving 5 bases not matched to a gene. Full variable domain (outside the CDR3, taken from reference TRBV2 and TRBJ2-1): EPEVTQTPSHQVTQMGQEVILRCVPISNHLYFYWYRQILGQKVEFLVSFYNNEISEKSEIFDDQFSVERPDGSNFTLKIRSTKLEDSAMYFCASSGTRTNNEQFFGPGTRLTVL.